The rows below give T cell receptor beta chains drawn from one sample of a study of read filtering for tumor transcriptome and immune sequencing. TCRdb passed the reads through MiXCR, listing each CDR3 protein once. The repertoire has 90,000 to 95,000 distinct CDR3 sequences, around a fifth of them found once; the top ten carry about an eighth. Sequencing input: a population of CD138-negative cells sorted from bone marrow. All receptors come from a donor aged 40 or over with multiple myeloma. The CDR3 runs from the conserved cysteine through the conserved F or W. D genes are given only for firm matches. A clone size is listed for some rows: how often the clone was seen (once, few, many), or a class if it is expanded.

>NA|TRBV4-1|TRBJ2-7|many
CASSQGRPGEQYF
>NA|TRBV7-3|TRBJ2-3|many
CASSLKGGTDTQYF
>NA|TRBV7-2|TRBJ2-2|NA
CASLGSRNTGELFF
>NA|TRBV5-6|TRBJ1-1|many
CASSLQGRNAFF
>NA|TRBV28|TRBJ2-3|NA
CASSPSSTDAQYF
>NA|TRBV15|TRBJ1-3|once
CATSRDNGGSGNTIYF
>TRBD2|TRBV7-2|TRBJ2-1|many
CASSLGSGGANEQFF
>NA|TRBV28|TRBJ1-1|NA
CASRDPMNTEALF
>NA|TRBV6-1|TRBJ2-3|many
CASSAGGGSTDTQYF
>NA|TRBV7-9|TRBJ1-4|many
CASSLVEKLFF
>NA|TRBV5-1|TRBJ1-5|few
CASRISDGSNQPQHF
>NA|TRBV9|TRBJ2-3|NA
CASSVGGRGAGDAQYF
>NA|TRBV18|TRBJ2-7|NA
CASSLRVGLYEQYF
>NA|TRBV6-5|TRBJ1-3|NA
CASSYMSSGNTIYF
>NA|TRBV27|TRBJ2-7|many
CASSRGAHYEQYF
>NA|TRBV20-1|TRBJ1-1|NA
CSARQGGVNTEAFF
>NA|TRBV29-1|TRBJ2-5|many
CSVEGGSGIYQETQYF
>NA|TRBV28|TRBJ2-2|many
CASSQFGTGELFF
>NA|TRBV10-3|TRBJ1-1|NA
CAAGDGRAEAFF
>NA|TRBV9|TRBJ2-2|many
CASSVVQGPGELFF
>NA|TRBV6-1|TRBJ2-1|many
CASSVYREGNEQFF
>NA|TRBV5-1|TRBJ1-1|many
CASSLKRNTEAFF
>NA|TRBV6-1|TRBJ2-3|NA
CASRTSVSDTQYF